The 14 T cell receptor beta chains presented below share a single source sample, sequenced in a study of T cells in localized non-small cell lung cancer. The data were produced by immunoSEQ multiplex PCR, yet TCRdb's version contains in-frame clones alone and is incomplete. The sample records about 46,000 clones, under 90% being singletons. The sample here was peripheral blood mononuclear cells, taken before any cancer treatment. The receptors originated from a man aged 35 to 69 with stage III lung adenocarcinoma.

This chain joins TRBV4-2 and TRBJ2-5, with TRBD2 matching 11 bases. V lost 4 bases to trimming and J lost 3 bases; unmatched junction nucleotides: 7. The CDR3 is made up of 16 amino acids. Germline V gene sequence: CDR1 LGHNA, CDR2 YNFKEQ. The CDR3 region is CASSRGLADRKETQYF. The CDR3 coding sequence is TGTGCCAGCAGCCGGGGACTAGCGGATCGAAAAGAGACCCAGTACTTC.

This clone was recorded once. V and J are TRBV6-5 and TRBJ2-7; 8 bases map to TRBD1. This CDR3 region has 15 residues. Germline V CDR1 and CDR2: MNHEY, SVGAGI. J gave up 1 base and V 1 base, and 3 bases lay outside the gene matches. CDR3 loop: CASSYLQGESYEQYF. CDR3 bases: TGTGCCAGCAGTTACTTACAGGGGGAATCCTACGAGCAGTACTTC.

This clone was recorded once. This chain links TRBV11-2 with TRBJ2-5, with 9 bases lining up with TRBD1. Per the germline V gene, CDR1 is SGHAT and CDR2 is FQNNGV. The CDR3 loop spans 18 amino acids. Germline trimming cut 5 bases from V and 0 bases from J; bases unmatched to any gene: 13. Here the CDR3 reads CASSPDLITGGHQETQYF. CDR3 in DNA: TGTGCCAGCAGCCCCGACCTAATTACAGGGGGCCACCAAGAGACCCAGTACTTC.

The rearrangement joins TRBV10-3 to TRBJ2-5; 9 bases fit TRBD2. This CDR3 region has 16 residues. Germline trimming cut 0 bases from V and 1 base from J; bases unmatched to any gene: 3. CDR1 is ENHRY and CDR2 is SYGVKD in the germline V gene. CDR3 sequence (DNA): TGTGCCATCAGTGAGTCGGGTAGCGGGGGCCAAGAGACCCAGTACTTC. Translated, it gives CAISESGSGGQETQYF.

This chain joins TRBV6-5 and TRBJ2-1, with D possibly TRBD1 on 6 matching bases. The CDR3 is 15 amino acids. Trimming pared 3 bases from V and 5 bases from J, leaving 14 bases between. Per the germline V gene, CDR1 is MNHEY and CDR2 is SVGAGI. The CDR3 DNA reads as TGTGCCAGCAGTTATTTGACAGGCGGAAACAATGAGCAGTTCTTC. Translating gives CASSYLTGGNNEQFF.

This chain joins TRBV2 and TRBJ2-1; 10 bases are a match to TRBD1. The CDR3 is 13 residues long. Per the germline V gene, CDR1 is SNHLY and CDR2 is FYNNEI. V lost 8 bases to trimming and J lost 10 bases; unmatched junction nucleotides: 8. For the CDR3, the DNA is TGTGCCAGCGGCGGACAGGGGGTCTCAGAGCAGTTCTTC. It specifies CASGGQGVSEQFF.

This chain uses TRBV4-1 with TRBJ1-5; D call uncertain. CDR3 size: 15 residues. Looked up from germline, CDR1 is MGHRA and CDR2 is YSYEKL. V dropped 4 bases and J dropped 0 bases, with 10 bases sitting between them. As DNA, the CDR3 is TGCGCCAGCAGCCCCTTAATAGGTAGCAATCAGCCCCAGCATTTT. Translated: CASSPLIGSNQPQHF.

This sequence joins TRBV5-8 and TRBJ2-7, with D possibly being TRBD1 (5 bases). Trimming took off 4 bases at V and 0 bases at J, with 11 bases between the two ends. The germline V gene encodes CDR1 SGHTS and CDR2 YDEGEE. CDR3 length: 14 residues. CDR3 DNA sequence: TGTGCCAGCAGCGAACAGGTCGTCTCCTACGAGCAGTACTTC. Translated: CASSEQVVSYEQYF.

The chain couples TRBV5-1 to TRBJ2-3, with a weak D call TRBD2 (6 bases). Looked up from germline, CDR1 is SGHRS and CDR2 is YFSETQ. V shed 4 bases and J shed 2 bases, with 17 bases lying between them. The CDR3 runs to 16 residues. The CDR3 coding sequence is TGCGCCAGCAGCAGGGGCCTGGGGGGATCCACAGATACGCAGTATTTT. Translating gives CASSRGLGGSTDTQYF.

This rearrangement joins TRBV2 to TRBJ1-1; no firm D call. V was trimmed by 7 bases and J by 0 bases, leaving 21 bases between them. The CDR3 runs 17 residues. Per germline, CDR1 SNHLY and CDR2 FYNNEI. The CDR3 DNA follows: TGTGCCAGCATAAAGGGCGGAACCACGTACCTGAACACTGAAGCTTTCTTT. Translated, it gives CASIKGGTTYLNTEAFF.

The chain links TRBV9 to TRBJ2-2; the D is unclear. Deletions cut 0 bases from V and 6 bases from J, with 21 bases between. Germline values: CDR1 SGDLS, CDR2 YYNGEE. This CDR3 region has 18 residues. This CDR3 reads CASSVEHTGSLAAGELFF. The CDR3 region has the DNA TGTGCCAGCAGCGTAGAGCACACCGGGTCCTTGGCGGCCGGGGAGCTGTTTTTT.

The genes are TRBV15 and TRBJ2-7; D is perhaps TRBD1 (7 bases). Germline V CDR1 and CDR2: LNHNV, YYDKDF (reference sequence). CDR3 length: 17 amino acids. V was shortened by 5 bases and J by 1 base, with 21 bases between the two germline ends. CDR3 sequence: CATSQEAGQRRSYEQYF. The DNA of the CDR3 is TGTGCCACCAGCCAAGAGGCGGGACAGCGGCGTTCCTACGAGCAGTACTTC. Drawing the rest from reference TRBV15 and TRBJ2-7, the complete variable domain is DAMVIQNPRYQVTQFGKPVTLSCSQTLNHNVMYWYQQKSSQAPKLLFHYYDKDFNNEADTPDNFQSRRPNTSFCFLDIRSPGLGDTAMYLCATSQEAGQRRSYEQYFGPGTRLTVT.

V usage is TRBV5-1 and J usage is TRBJ2-5; no reliable D call. Germline V gene lookup returns CDR1 SGHRS and CDR2 YFSETQ. Trimming removed 0 bases at V and 5 bases at J, with 8 bases between. This CDR3 has 13 amino acids. The CDR3, as DNA: TGCGCCAGCAGCTTGGGGGAAGGGGAGACCCAGTACTTC. Amino acid sequence: CASSLGEGETQYF. The full variable domain, its missing parts supplied by reference TRBV5-1 and TRBJ2-5, is KAGVTQTPRYLIKTRGQQVTLSCSPISGHRSVSWYQQTPGQGLQFLFEYFSETQRNKGNFPGRFSGRQFSNSRSEMNVSTLELGDSALYLCASSLGEGETQYFGPGTRLLVL.

This chain connects TRBV7-7 to TRBJ2-2; 7 bases match TRBD1. J gave up 6 bases and V 5 bases, and 12 bases lay outside the gene matches. Germline V gene data show CDR1 as SSHAT and CDR2 as FNYEAQ (reference sequence). The length of the CDR3 is 16 residues. Here the CDR3 DNA reads TGTGCCAGCAGCCCTCGACAGGGTAGCATTCCCGGGGAGCTGTTTTTT. The encoded protein is CASSPRQGSIPGELFF.